This section outlines one T cell receptor (beta chain) sequence together with its context. The antigen remains undetermined. This PCR relied on a set of 60 Vbeta primers and 13 Jbeta primers. The method was immunoSEQ multiplex PCR; TCRdb's version includes in-frame clones alone and lacks a portion of them. The data show over 100,000 clones, more than 65% seen once. These data originate in a study of cytomegalovirus exposure and HLA in healthy donors. Trimming pared 1 base from V and 1 base from J, leaving 14 bases between. Germline V gene lookup returns CDR1 SGHVS and CDR2 FNYEAQ. The CDR3 spans 17 residues. Study observations and caveats: It was only CMV serostatus that was available as immune exposure information. Researchers reported that a few CMV-associated chains were confirmed in vitro as CMV antigen-specific. Rarity characterized most TCR sequences, yet some public TCRs appeared in many donors.

This chain links TRBV7-6 with TRBJ2-1, with D unclear. The clonotype originates from a woman between 25 and 40 years old in good health and CMV-seronegative. Sequenced: PBMCs. CDR3 sequence reads: CASSLVGFDNSYNEQFF. The CDR3 DNA is TGTGCCAGCAGCTTAGTTGGATTCGACAATTCCTACAATGAGCAGTTCTTC.